This TCR beta chain comes out of a study of human T cells and chemical hapten exposure. Of note for this clonotype: Antigen unknown.

Study-level findings and limits: Expanded TCR sets contained significantly more large CDR3 similarity clusters than controls.

The CDR3 runs 16 residues. Sample time point: patch test 2, 6 weeks after DPC sensitization. Described treatment: therapeutic diphenylcyclopropenone sensitization with weekly scalp DPC. Total RNA was isolated from whole blood that had not been fractionated. Unique molecular identifiers were attached to individual cDNA molecules within the library. TCRdb recomputed calls from the RACE reads with MiXCR, one row per CDR3 protein. Of 35,000 to 55,000 distinct CDR3 sequences in the sample, roughly a tenth were seen once. The source is a woman aged 25 to 39 with alopecia areata. Some clones in this sample may be carry-over from other donors' samples. This chain links TRBV12-1 with TRBJ2-5; the table's D call, TRBD2, was not checked against the DNA. TRBV12-1 is a listed pseudogene. Sequencing was performed on whole blood, taken in connection with sensitization to the hapten diphenylcyclopropenone (DPC). CDR3 nucleotide sequence: TGTGCCAGCAGCTTGGAGGGGAAGGGCTCTCAAGAGACCCAGTACTTC. It encodes CASSLEGKGSQETQYF.